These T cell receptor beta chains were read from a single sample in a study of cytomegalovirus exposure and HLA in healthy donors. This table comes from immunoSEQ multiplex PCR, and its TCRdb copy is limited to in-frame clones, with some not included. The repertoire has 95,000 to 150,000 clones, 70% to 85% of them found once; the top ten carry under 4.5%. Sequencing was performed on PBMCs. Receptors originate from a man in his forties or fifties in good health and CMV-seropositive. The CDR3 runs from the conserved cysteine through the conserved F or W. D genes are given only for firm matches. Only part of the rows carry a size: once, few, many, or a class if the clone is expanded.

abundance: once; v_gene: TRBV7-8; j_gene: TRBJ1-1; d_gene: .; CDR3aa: CASSLHGTASEAFF; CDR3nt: TGTGCCAGCAGCTTGCATGGGACTGCGAGTGAAGCTTTCTTT
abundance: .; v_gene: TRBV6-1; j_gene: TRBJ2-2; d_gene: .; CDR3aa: CASSANGGGSNTGELFF; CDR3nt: TGTGCCAGCAGTGCCAATGGCGGGGGCTCGAACACCGGGGAGCTGTTTTTT
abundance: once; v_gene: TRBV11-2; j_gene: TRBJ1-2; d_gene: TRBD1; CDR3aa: CASSLVGGSVSYGYTF; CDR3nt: TGTGCCAGCAGCTTAGTAGGGGGCTCAGTAAGCTATGGCTACACCTTC
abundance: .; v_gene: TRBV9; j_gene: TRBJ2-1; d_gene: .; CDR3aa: CASSVRPSSYNEQFF; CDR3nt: TGTGCCAGCAGCGTCAGGCCGAGCTCCTACAATGAGCAGTTCTTC
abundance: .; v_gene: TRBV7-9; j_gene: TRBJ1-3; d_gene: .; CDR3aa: CSSSLATGPGDTIYF; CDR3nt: TGTTCCAGCAGCTTAGCGACAGGCCCCGGGGACACCATATATTTT
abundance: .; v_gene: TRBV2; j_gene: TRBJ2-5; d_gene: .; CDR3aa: CASSDRTAQETQYF; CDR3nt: TGTGCCAGCAGTGATAGGACAGCTCAAGAGACCCAGTACTTC
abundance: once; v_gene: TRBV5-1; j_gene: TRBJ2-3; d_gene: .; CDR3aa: CASSFDSGPQITDTQYF; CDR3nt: TGCGCCAGCAGCTTCGACAGTGGCCCACAGATCACAGATACGCAGTATTTT
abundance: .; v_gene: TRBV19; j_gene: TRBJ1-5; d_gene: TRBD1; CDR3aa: CASSTGQDPARNQPQHF; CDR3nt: TGTGCCAGTAGTACTGGACAGGACCCGGCAAGGAATCAGCCCCAGCATTTT
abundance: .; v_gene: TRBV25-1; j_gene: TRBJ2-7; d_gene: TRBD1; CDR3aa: CASSEFEQGTDEQYF; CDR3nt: TGTGCCAGCAGTGAATTCGAACAGGGGACCGACGAGCAGTACTTC
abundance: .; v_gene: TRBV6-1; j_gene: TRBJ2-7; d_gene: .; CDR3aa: CASSEGDTYNYEQYF; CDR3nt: TGTGCCAGCAGTGAGGGGGACACCTATAACTACGAGCAGTACTTC
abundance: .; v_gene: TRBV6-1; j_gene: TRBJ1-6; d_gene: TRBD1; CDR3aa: CASSEAGQGNSPLHF; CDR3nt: TGTGCCAGCAGTGAAGCGGGACAGGGGAATTCACCCCTCCACTTT
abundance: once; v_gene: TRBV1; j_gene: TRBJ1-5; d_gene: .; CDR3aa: CTSSQETWRSQPQHF; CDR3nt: TGCACCAGCAGCCAAGAAACTTGGCGGAGTCAGCCCCAGCATTTT
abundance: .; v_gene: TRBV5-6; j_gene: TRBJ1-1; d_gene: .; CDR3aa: CASSSGVGATGPNTEAFF; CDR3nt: TGTGCCAGCAGCAGCGGGGTCGGGGCTACAGGGCCGAACACTGAAGCTTTCTTT
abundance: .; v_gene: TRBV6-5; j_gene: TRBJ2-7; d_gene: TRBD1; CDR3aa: CASSYSGTGITYEQYF; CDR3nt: TGTGCCAGCAGTTACTCTGGGACAGGGATTACCTACGAGCAGTACTTC
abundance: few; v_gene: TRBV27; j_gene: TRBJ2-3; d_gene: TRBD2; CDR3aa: CASRRTWTSGDTQYF; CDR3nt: TGTGCCAGCAGGAGGACATGGACTAGCGGAGATACGCAGTATTTT
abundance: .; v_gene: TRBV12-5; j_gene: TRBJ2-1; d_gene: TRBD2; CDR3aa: CASFPSGRATYNEQFF; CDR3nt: TGTGCTAGTTTCCCTAGCGGGAGGGCGACCTACAATGAGCAGTTCTTC
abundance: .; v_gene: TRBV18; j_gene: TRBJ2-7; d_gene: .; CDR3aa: CASSHMDSYPYEQYF; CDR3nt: TGTGCCAGCTCACACATGGACAGCTACCCCTACGAGCAGTACTTC
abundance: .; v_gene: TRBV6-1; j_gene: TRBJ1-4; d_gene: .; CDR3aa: CASSESGPPTEKLFF; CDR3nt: TGTGCCAGCAGTGAATCAGGTCCGCCAACGGAAAAACTGTTTTTT
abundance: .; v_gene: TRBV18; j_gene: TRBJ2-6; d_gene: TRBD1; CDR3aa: CASSPLRGQGARSGANVLTF; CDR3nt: TGTGCCAGCTCACCACTCCGGGGACAGGGGGCCCGCTCTGGGGCCAACGTCCTGACTTTC
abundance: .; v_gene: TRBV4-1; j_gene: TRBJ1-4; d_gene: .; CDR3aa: CASSQESRGGDEKLFF; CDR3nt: TGCGCCAGCAGCCAAGAATCGCGGGGTGGGGATGAAAAACTGTTTTTT
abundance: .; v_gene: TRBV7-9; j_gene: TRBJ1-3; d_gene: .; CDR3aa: CASSLTGGAGNTIYF; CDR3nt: TGTGCCAGCAGCTTAACCGGAGGGGCGGGAAACACCATATATTTT
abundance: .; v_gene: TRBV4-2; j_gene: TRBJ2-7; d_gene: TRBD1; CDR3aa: CASSQVGQVGSYEQYF; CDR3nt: TGTGCCAGCAGCCAAGTTGGACAGGTCGGTTCCTACGAGCAGTACTTC
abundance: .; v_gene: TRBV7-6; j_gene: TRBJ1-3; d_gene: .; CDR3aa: CASSSTAGYGGNTIYF; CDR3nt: TGTGCCAGCAGTTCTACTGCGGGTTACGGTGGAAACACCATATATTTT
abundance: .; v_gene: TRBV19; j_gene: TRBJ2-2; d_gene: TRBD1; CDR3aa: CASSIRGRGTGELFF; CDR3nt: TGTGCCAGTAGTATCAGGGGGCGAGGCACCGGGGAGCTGTTTTTT
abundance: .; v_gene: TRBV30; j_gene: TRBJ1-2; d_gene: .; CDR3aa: CAWSVLGGYGYTF; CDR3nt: TGTGCCTGGAGTGTTCTGGGAGGATATGGCTACACCTTC
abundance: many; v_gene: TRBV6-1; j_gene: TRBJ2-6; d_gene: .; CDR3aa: CASSEGLGRKTSGANVLTF; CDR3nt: TGTGCCAGCAGTGAAGGGTTGGGCAGAAAAACCTCTGGGGCCAACGTCCTGACTTTC
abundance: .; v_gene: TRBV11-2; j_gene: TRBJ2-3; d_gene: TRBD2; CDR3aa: CASSYWGGYTDTQYF; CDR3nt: TGTGCCAGCAGCTATTGGGGAGGGTATACAGATACGCAGTATTTT
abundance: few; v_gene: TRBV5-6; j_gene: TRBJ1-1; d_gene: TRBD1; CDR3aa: CASNTGGLGTEAFF; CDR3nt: TGTGCCAGCAACACAGGGGGACTGGGTACTGAAGCTTTCTTT
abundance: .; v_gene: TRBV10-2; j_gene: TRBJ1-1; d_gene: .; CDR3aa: CASSWRTITEAFF; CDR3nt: TGCGCCAGCAGTTGGAGAACGATCACTGAAGCTTTCTTT
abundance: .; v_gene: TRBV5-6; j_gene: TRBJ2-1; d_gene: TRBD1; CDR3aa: CASSLEGQGTYNEQFF; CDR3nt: TGTGCCAGCAGCTTGGAGGGACAGGGGACCTACAATGAGCAGTTCTTC
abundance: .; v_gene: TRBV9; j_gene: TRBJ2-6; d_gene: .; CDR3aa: CASSVGGDISGANVLTF; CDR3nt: TGTGCCAGCAGCGTAGGGGGGGATATCTCTGGGGCCAACGTCCTGACTTTC
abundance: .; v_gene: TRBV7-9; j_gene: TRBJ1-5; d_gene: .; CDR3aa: CASSLAFGPQHF; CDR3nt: TGTGCCAGCAGCTTAGCCTTCGGGCCCCAGCATTTT
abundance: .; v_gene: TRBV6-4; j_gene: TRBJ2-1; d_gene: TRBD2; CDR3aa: CASSEFATSKSNEQFF; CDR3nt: TGTGCCAGCAGTGAGTTTGCGACTAGCAAGTCAAATGAGCAGTTCTTC
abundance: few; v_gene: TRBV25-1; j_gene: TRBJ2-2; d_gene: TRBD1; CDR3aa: CASTQGYTGELFF; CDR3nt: TGTGCCAGCACACAGGGGTATACCGGGGAGCTGTTTTTT
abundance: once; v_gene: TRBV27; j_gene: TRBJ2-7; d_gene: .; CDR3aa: CASSPEPYLSYEQYF; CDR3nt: TGTGCCAGCAGTCCAGAACCATACCTTTCCTACGAGCAGTACTTC
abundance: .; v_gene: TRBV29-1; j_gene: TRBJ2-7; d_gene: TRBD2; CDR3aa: CSVERLAGGEQYF; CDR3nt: TGCAGCGTTGAGAGACTAGCGGGAGGAGAGCAGTACTTC
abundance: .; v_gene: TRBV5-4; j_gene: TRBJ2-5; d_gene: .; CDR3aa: CASSLVGGRQETQYF; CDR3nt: TGTGCCAGCAGCTTGGTTGGGGGCAGACAAGAGACCCAGTACTTC